The clone carrying this TCR beta chain has at least ten counts. This sample was included in a study of neurological immune-mediated disorders. The unsorted libraries were produced from 2 million PBMCs held at -80 C. V lost 4 bases to trimming and J lost 9 bases; unmatched junction nucleotides: 12. The germline V gene encodes CDR1 SGHRS and CDR2 YFSETQ. There are 15 residues in the CDR3. 5'RACE generated cDNA with 10-nucleotide random UMIs. MiXCR, run by TCRdb on the 5' RACE reads, gives a single entry per CDR3 protein. The sample shows roughly 90,000 distinct CDR3 sequences, around 3.5% of them seen only once.

The rearrangement joins TRBV5-1 to TRBJ2-2, with 7 positions matching TRBD1. This TCR derives from a woman aged 45-65 years with multiple sclerosis. The material sequenced was PBMCs. The CDR3 reads CASSINRGVIRELFF. The CDR3 DNA sequence: TGCGCCAGCAGCATCAACAGGGGTGTTATAAGGGAGCTGTTTTTT.